These 7 T cell receptor beta chains came from one sample sequenced in a study of T cells in Graves' hyperthyroidism and ophthalmopathy. From RNA transcripts, TCR beta CDR3 regions were amplified. Primed by the HTBI set, a first-round RT-PCR was run on the TCR CDR3. TCRdb ran MiXCR on the multiplex PCR reads and lists one entry per CDR3 protein. Of a few hundred thousand distinct CDR3 sequences in the sample, roughly 15% were seen once. Input material: blood. The receptor set was obtained from a woman between 35 and 50 years old with Graves' ophthalmopathy.

Many counts were recorded for this clonotype. The chain joins TRBV7-3 to TRBJ2-5, with unresolved D. Germline V gene sequence: CDR1 SGHTA, CDR2 FQGTGA. The CDR3 length is 14 residues. V dropped 5 bases and J dropped 5 bases, with 15 bases sitting between them. In DNA form, the CDR3 reads TGTGCCAGCAGCCAGCGCCCGGATGGGGAGACCCAGTACTTC. Residues: CASSQRPDGETQYF.

This clonotype was picked up a small number of times. The chain is built from TRBV5-1 and TRBJ1-6, with D perhaps matching TRBD1 (6 bases). In germline, CDR1 is SGHRS, CDR2 YFSETQ. CDR3 length equals 14 residues. The V and J ends lost 4 bases and 6 bases respectively, with 11 bases between them. This CDR3 is CASSVTGANSPLHF. The DNA for the CDR3 is TGCGCCAGCAGCGTGACAGGTGCTAATTCACCCCTCCACTTT.

This clonotype was counted between two and nine times. The J gene is TRBJ1-6, the V gene TRBV28; perhaps TRBD1 as D (6 bases). V shed 6 bases and J shed 7 bases, with 16 bases lying between them. CDR3 length equals 15 residues. CDR1 MDHEN and CDR2 SYDVKM come from the germline V gene. The CDR3 loop reads CASRGGPRENSPLHF. The DNA of the CDR3 is TGTGCCAGCAGGGGGGGGCCCAGGGAAAATTCACCCCTCCACTTT.

As DNA, the CDR3 is TGTGCCAGTAGACACAGGGGATCGAGAGGCTACAATGAGCAGTTCTTC. It specifies CASRHRGSRGYNEQFF. The gene calls are TRBV19 and TRBJ2-1; 7 bases are shared with TRBD1. CDR3 length: 16 amino acids. Germline V lookup: CDR1 LNHDA, CDR2 SQIVND (reference sequence). Trimming cost V 6 bases and J 3 bases; bases outside gene matches: 11.

Details on this clonotype: This may be a read error: a much more frequent sequence differs by one nucleotide. The chain uses TRBV2 and TRBJ2-7, with D possibly being TRBD1 (6 bases). The CDR3 covers 15 residues. CDR1 is SNHLY, CDR2 FYNNEI, per germline. This CDR3 reads CASGEVIQGPYEQYF. The CDR3 coding sequence is TGTGCCAGCGGTGAGGTTATCCAGGGGCCTTACGAGCAGTACTTC.

This clonotype was found a few times. The chain has TRBV29-1 and TRBJ2-1, with D maybe TRBD1 (5 bases). TRBJ2-7 matches the DNA end more closely, so the J call is doubtful. CDR3 length: 11 amino acids. Germline V gives CDR1 SQVTM, CDR2 ANQGSEA. DNA for the CDR3: TGCAGCGGAGGCCAGGGTAATGAGCAGTACTTC. The encoded protein is CSGGQGNEQYF.

This clonotype was counted many times. This rearrangement joins TRBV5-1 to TRBJ1-1; D may be TRBD1 (6 bases). CDR3 size: 14 residues. Trimming cost V 3 bases and J 2 bases, with 11 bases left between them. Per the germline V gene, CDR1 is SGHRS and CDR2 is YFSETQ. In DNA form, the CDR3 reads TGCGCCAGCAGCTCCGGACAGATCAACACTGAAGCTTTCTTT. This encodes CASSSGQINTEAFF.